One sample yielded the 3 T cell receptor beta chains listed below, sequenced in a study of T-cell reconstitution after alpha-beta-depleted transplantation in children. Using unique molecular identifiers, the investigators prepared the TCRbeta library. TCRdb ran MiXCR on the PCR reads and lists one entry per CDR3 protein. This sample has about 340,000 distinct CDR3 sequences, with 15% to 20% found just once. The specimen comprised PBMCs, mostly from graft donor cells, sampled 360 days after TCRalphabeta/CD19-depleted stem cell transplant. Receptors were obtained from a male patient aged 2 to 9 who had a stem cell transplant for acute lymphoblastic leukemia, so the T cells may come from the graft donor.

CDR3: CSAEGQGFRNEQFF. CDR3 DNA: TGCAGTGCTGAGGGACAGGGGTTTAGAAATGAGCAGTTCTTC. The rearrangement uses TRBV20-1 and TRBJ2-1; 10 positions agree with TRBD1. CDR3 length equals 14 residues. V lost 5 bases to trimming and J lost 7 bases; unmatched junction nucleotides: 8. Looked up from germline, CDR1 is DFQATT and CDR2 is SNEGSKA (reference sequence).

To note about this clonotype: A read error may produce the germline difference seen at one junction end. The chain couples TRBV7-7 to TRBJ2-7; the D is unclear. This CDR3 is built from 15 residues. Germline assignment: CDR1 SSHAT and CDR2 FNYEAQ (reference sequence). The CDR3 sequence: CASSPPKKLLYEQYF. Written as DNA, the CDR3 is TGTGCTAGCAGCCCTCCCAAGAAGCTATTATACGAGCAGTACTTC.

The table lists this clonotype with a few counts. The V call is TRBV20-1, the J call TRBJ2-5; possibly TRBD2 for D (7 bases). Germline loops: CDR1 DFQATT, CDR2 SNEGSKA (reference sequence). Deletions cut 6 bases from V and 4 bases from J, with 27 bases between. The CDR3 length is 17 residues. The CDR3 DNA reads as TGCAGTGCCGAAGCGACACGGGGGGCGCAGAAGGGAGAGACCCAGTACTTC. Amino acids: CSAEATRGAQKGETQYF.